The clone carrying this T cell receptor beta chain appeared many times. These data belong to a study of kidney transplant recipient with SARS-CoV-2 infection. Germline V lookup: CDR1 SGHRS, CDR2 YFSETQ. The CDR3 loop spans 16 amino acids. V shed 2 bases and J shed 7 bases, with 22 bases lying between them. One entry per CDR3 protein results from TCRdb running MiXCR on the reads. The table records 250,000 or so distinct CDR3 sequences, 25% to 30% of them present only once. Material: a blood sample, obtained at baseline and between days 110 and 120 from a kidney transplant recipient. The chain links TRBV5-1 to TRBJ2-7; possibly TRBD1 or TRBD2 for D (6 bases each). The receptor was derived from a male patient between 25 and 39 years old who had COVID-19 and was a kidney transplant recipient. Some T cells may be the graft donor's. The CDR3 reads CASSLEGGRELGEQYF. In nucleotides, the CDR3 is TGCGCCAGCAGCTTAGAAGGGGGACGGGAGTTAGGAGAGCAGTACTTC.